The source of this T cell receptor (beta chain) is a study of T cell repertoires in cytomegalovirus infection. Across the whole study: Public signatures in TCR beta pointed to CMV infection and matching HLA type. Broader study findings: The cumulative frequency of public TCR beta families identified carriers of CMV plus the relevant HLA. The ex vivo response showed dominance by HLA-C-restricted CMV-specific TCR beta clonotypes.

TCRdb re-called the reads with MiXCR, one entry per CDR3 protein. The sample consists of approximately 180,000 distinct CDR3 sequences, about 18% of them appearing once. For this clonotype: Its antigen is unknown.

This CDR3 has 14 residues. Germline V gives CDR1 SGDLS, CDR2 YYNGEE. V shed 2 bases and J 8 bases; nucleotides not matched to a gene: 9. Sequenced input: CD8+ T cells from PBMCs. The receptor's source is a human donor in good health (CMV status not recorded). Some clones in this sample may be carry-over from other donors' samples. J is TRBJ1-2 and V is TRBV9, with 7 positions matching TRBD1. CDR3 region: CASSVARQGRGYTF. CDR3 DNA: TGTGCCAGCAGCGTGGCCCGACAGGGTAGGGGCTACACCTTC.